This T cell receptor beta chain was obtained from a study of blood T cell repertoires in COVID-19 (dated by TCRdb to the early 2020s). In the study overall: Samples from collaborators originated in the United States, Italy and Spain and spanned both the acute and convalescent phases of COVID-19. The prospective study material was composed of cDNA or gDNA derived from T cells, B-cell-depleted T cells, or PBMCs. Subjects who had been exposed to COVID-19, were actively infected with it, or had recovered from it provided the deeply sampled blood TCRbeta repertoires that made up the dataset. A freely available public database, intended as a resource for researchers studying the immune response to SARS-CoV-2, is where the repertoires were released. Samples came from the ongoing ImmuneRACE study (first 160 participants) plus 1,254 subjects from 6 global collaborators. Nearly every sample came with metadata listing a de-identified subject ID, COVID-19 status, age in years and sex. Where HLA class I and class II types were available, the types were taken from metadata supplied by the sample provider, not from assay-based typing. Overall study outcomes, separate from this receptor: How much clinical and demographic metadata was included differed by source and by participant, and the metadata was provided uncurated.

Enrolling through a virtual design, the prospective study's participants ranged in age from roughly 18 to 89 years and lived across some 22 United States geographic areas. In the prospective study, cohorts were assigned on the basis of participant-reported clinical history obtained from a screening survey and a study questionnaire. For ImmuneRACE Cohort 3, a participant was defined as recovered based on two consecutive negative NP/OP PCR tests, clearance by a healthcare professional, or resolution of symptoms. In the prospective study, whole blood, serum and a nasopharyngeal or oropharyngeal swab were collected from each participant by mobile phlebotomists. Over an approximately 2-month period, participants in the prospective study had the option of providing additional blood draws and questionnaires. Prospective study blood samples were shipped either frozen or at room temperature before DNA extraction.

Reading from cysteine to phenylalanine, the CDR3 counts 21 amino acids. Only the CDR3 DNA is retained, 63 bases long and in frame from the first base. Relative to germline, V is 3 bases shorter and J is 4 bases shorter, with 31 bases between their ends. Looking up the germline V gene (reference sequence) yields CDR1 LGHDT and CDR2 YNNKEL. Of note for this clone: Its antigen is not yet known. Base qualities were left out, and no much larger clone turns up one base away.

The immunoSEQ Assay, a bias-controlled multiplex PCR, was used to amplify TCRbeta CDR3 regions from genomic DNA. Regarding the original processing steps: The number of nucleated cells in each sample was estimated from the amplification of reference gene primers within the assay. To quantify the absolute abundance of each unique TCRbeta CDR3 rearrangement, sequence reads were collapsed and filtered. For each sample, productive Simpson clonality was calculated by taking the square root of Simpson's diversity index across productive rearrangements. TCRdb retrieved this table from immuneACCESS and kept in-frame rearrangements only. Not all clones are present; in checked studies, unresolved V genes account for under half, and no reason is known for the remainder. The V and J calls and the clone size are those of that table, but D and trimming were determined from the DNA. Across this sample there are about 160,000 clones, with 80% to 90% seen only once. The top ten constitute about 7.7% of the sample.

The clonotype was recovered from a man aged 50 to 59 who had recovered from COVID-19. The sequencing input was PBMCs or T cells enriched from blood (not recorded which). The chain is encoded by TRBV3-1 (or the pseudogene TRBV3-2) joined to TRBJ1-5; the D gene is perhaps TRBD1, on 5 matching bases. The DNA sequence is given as TGTGCCAGCAGCCAGACCCGGGGGGGTTCACGGAGCGGGGTTGGGAATCAGCCCCAGCATTTT. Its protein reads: CASSQTRGGSRSGVGNQPQHF.